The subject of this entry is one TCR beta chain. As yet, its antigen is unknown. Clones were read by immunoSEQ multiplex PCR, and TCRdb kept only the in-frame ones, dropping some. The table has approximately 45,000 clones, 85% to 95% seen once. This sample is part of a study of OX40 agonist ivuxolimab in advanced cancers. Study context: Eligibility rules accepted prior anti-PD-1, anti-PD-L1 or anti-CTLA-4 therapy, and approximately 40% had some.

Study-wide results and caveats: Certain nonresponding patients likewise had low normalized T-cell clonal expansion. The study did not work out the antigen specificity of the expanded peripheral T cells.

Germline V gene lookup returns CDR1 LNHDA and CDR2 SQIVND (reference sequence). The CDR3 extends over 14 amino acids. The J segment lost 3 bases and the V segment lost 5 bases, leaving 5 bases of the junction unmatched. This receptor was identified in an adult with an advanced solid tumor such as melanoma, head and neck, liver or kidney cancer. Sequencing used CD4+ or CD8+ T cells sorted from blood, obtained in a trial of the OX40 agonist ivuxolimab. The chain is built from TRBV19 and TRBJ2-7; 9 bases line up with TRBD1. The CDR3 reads CASSPGTGNYEQYF. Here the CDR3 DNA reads TGTGCCAGTAGTCCCGGGACAGGGAACTACGAGCAGTACTTC.